Described below is a single T cell receptor beta chain sequence and its context. This entry comes from a study of Ad26.COV2.S vaccination and SARS-CoV-2 variants. CDR3 length: 16 residues. From germline, CDR1 is MGHRA and CDR2 YSYEKL. With 2 bases clipped from V and 4 bases from J, the junction kept 6 bases outside the gene matches. Sequencing was performed with immunoSEQ multiplex PCR; in TCRdb, only in-frame clones are kept and a portion is missing. The sample gives roughly 460,000 clones, about 89% of which show up once; around 1.8% is in the top ten. Documented treatment: some 20 received Ad26.COV2.S at low or high dose, single or two shots; roughly five received placebo; per-sample allocation not given. On day 63 after the first injection, vaccine and placebo recipients gave samples.

This clonotype originated in a person aged 18 to 59 who received the Ad26.COV2.S COVID-19 vaccine or a placebo. The material was peripheral blood, obtained in a trial of Ad26.COV2.S vaccine versus placebo. The chain carries TRBV4-1 and TRBJ1-1; TRBD1 agrees at 11 bases. The CDR3 spells CASSQKPGTGGTEAFF. In nucleotides, the CDR3 is TGCGCCAGCAGCCAAAAGCCCGGGACAGGGGGCACTGAAGCTTTCTTT.